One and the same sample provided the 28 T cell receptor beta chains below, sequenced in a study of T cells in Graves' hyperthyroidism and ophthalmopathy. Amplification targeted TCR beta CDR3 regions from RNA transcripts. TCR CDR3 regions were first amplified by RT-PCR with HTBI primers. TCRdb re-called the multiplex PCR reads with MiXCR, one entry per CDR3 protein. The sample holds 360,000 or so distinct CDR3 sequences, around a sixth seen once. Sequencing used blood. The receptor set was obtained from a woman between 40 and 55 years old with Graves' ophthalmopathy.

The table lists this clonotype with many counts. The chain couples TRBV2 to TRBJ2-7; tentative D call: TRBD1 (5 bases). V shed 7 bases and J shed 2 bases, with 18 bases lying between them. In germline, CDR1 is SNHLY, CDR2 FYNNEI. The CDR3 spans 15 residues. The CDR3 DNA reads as TGTGCCAGCATTCCAAAGATAGCAGGGACCTACGAGCAGTACTTC. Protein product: CASIPKIAGTYEQYF. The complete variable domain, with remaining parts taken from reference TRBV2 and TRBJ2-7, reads EPEVTQTPSHQVTQMGQEVILRCVPISNHLYFYWYRQILGQKVEFLVSFYNNEISEKSEIFDDQFSVERPDGSNFTLKIRSTKLEDSAMYFCASIPKIAGTYEQYFGPGTRLTVT.

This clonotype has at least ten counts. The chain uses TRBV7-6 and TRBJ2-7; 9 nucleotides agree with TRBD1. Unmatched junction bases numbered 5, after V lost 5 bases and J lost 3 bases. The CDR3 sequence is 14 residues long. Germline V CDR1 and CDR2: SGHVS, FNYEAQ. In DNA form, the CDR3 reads TGTGCCAGCAGCCGAGACAGGGGGAACTACGAGCAGTACTTC. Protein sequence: CASSRDRGNYEQYF.

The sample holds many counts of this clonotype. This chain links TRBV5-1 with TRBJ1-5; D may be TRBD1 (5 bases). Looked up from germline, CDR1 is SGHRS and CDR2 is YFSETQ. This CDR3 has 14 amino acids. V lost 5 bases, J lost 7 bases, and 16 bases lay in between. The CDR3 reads CASRPPGFGQPQHF. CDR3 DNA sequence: TGCGCCAGCAGGCCCCCAGGGTTTGGGCAGCCCCAGCATTTT.

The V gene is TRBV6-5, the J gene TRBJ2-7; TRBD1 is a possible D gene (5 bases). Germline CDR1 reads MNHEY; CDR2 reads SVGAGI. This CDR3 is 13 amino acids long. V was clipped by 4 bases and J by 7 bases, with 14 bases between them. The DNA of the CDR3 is TGTGCCAGCAGTTCCATCTACAGGCCTGAGCAGTACTTC. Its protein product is CASSSIYRPEQYF.

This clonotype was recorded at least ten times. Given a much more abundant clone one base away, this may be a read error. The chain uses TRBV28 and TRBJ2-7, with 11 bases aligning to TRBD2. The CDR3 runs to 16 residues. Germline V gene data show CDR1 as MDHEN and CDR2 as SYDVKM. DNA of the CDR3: TGTGCCGGCAGTTCAGGACTAGCGGGTCCGTCCTACGAGCAGTACTTC. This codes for CAGSSGLAGPSYEQYF.

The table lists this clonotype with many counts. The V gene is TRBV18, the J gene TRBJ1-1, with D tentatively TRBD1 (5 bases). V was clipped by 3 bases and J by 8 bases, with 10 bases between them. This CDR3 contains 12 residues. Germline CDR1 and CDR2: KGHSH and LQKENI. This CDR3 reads CASSPKGQEAFF. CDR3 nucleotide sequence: TGTGCCAGCTCACCCAAGGGGCAGGAAGCTTTCTTT.

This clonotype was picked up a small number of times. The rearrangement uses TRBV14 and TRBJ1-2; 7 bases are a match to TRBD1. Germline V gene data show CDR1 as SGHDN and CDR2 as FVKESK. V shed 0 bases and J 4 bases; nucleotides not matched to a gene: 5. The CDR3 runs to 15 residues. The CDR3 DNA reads TGTGCCAGCAGCCAAGATTCCAGGACAGGCTATGGCTACACCTTC. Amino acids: CASSQDSRTGYGYTF.

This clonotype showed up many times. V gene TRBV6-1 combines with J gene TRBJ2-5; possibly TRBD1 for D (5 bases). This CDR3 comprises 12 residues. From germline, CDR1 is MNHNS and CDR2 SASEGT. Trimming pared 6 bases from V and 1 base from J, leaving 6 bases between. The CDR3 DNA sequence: TGTGCCAGCAGCGACAGCCAAGAGACCCAGTACTTC. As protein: CASSDSQETQYF.

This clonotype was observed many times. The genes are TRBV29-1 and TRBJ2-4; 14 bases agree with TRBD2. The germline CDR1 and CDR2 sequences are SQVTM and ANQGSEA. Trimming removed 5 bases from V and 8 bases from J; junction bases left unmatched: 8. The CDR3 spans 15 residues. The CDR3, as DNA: TGCAGCGTTTACGGACTAGCGGGAGGTAGCGACATTCAGTACTTC. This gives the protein CSVYGLAGGSDIQYF. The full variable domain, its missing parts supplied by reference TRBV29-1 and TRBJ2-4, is SAVISQKPSRDICQRGTSLTIQCQVDSQVTMMFWYRQQPGQSLTLIATANQGSEATYESGFVIDKFPISRPNLTFSTLTVSNMSPEDSSIYLCSVYGLAGGSDIQYFGAGTRLSVL.

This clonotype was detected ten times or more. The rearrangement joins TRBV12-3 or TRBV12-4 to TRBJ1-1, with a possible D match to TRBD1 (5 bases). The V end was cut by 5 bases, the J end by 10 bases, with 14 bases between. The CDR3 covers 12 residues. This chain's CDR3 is CASSLGASGAFF. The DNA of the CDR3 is TGTGCCAGCAGTCTCGGGGCCTCAGGAGCTTTCTTT.

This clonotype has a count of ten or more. The DNA for the CDR3 is TGCAGCGTTACTACGGGACTGGCCTACGAGCAGTACTTC. Its protein product is CSVTTGLAYEQYF. The V and J genes are TRBV29-1 and TRBJ2-7; TRBD2 is a possible D gene (6 bases). Trimming shortened V by 5 bases and J by 2 bases, and 13 bases separated the two germline ends. Germline CDR1 is SQVTM and CDR2 is ANQGSEA. The CDR3 runs 13 residues.

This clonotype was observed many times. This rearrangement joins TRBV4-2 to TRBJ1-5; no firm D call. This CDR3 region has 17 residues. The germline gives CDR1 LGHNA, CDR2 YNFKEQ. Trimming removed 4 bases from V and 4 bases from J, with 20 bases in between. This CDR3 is CASSPRAPLAANQPQHF. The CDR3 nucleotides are TGTGCCAGCAGCCCCCGGGCCCCCTTAGCGGCTAATCAGCCCCAGCATTTT.

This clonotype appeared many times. Written as DNA, the CDR3 is TGTGCCATCACCCGGACAGGGGACTATGGCTACACCTTC. Protein: CAITRTGDYGYTF. The gene calls are TRBV10-3 and TRBJ1-2, with 9 bases matching TRBD1. Germline V gene lookup returns CDR1 ENHRY and CDR2 SYGVKD. V lost 7 bases, J lost 3 bases, and 3 bases stayed unmatched. This CDR3 has 13 amino acids.

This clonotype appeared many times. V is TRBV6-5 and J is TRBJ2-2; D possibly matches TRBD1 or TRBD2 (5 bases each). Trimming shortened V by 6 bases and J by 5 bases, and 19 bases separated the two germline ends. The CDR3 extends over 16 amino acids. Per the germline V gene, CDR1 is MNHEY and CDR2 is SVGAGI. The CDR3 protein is CASRGDGTWSTGELFF. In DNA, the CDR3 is TGTGCCAGCAGGGGGGATGGGACCTGGAGTACCGGGGAGCTGTTTTTT.

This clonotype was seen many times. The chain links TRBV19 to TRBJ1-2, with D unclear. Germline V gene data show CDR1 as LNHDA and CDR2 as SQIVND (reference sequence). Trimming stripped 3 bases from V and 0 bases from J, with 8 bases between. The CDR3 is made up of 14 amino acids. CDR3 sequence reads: CASSIKGANYGYTF. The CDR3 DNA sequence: TGTGCCAGTAGTATTAAGGGAGCTAACTATGGCTACACCTTC.

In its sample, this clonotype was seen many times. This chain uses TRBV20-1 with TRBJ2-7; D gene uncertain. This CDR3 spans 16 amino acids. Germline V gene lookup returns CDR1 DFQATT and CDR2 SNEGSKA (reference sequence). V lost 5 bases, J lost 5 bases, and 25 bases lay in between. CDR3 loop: CSAAPSDEMGQNEQYF. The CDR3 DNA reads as TGCAGTGCTGCCCCCTCCGACGAGATGGGCCAGAACGAGCAGTACTTC.

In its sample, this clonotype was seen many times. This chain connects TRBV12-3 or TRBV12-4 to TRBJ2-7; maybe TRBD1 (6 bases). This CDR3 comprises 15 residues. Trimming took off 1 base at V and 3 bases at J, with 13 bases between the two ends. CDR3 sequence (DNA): TGTGCCAGCAGTTTAGTCAGGGGCGGAAACTACGAGCAGTACTTC. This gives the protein CASSLVRGGNYEQYF.

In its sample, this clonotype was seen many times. The CDR3 loop reads CASSYFWSSGELFF. For the CDR3, the DNA is TGTGCCAGCAGTTACTTTTGGAGCAGCGGGGAGCTGTTTTTT. The chain recombines TRBV6-5 with TRBJ2-2; D unresolved. V lost 1 base, J lost 7 bases, and 10 bases lay in between. The CDR3 has 14 amino acids. Germline V lookup: CDR1 MNHEY, CDR2 SVGAGI.

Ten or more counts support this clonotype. The CDR3 nucleotides are TGTGCCAGCAGCCATGACTGGAACACTGAAGCTTTCTTT. Its translation: CASSHDWNTEAFF. V usage is TRBV3-1 and J usage is TRBJ1-1; D remains ambiguous. Germline CDR1 LGHDT, CDR2 YNNKEL (reference sequence). The CDR3 has 13 amino acids. V was pared by 3 bases and J by 1 base, with 6 bases between.

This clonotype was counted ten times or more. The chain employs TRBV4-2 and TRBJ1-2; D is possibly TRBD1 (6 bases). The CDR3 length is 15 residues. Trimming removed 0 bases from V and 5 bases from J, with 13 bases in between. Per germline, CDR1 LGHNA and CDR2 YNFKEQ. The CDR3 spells CASSQDRRGHYGYTF. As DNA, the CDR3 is TGTGCCAGCAGCCAAGATCGGCGGGGGCATTATGGCTACACCTTC.

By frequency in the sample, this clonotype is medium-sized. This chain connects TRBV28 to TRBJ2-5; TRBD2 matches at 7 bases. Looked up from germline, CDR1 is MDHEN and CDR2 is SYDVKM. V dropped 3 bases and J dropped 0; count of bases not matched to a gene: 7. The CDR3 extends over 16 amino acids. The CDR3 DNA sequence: TGTGCCAGCAGTTTCTCACTAGCGTCAGACCAAGAGACCCAGTACTTC. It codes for CASSFSLASDQETQYF.

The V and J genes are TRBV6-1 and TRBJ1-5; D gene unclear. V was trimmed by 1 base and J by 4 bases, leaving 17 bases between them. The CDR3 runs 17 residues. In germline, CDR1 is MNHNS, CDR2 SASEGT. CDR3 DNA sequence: TGTGCCAGCAGTGAAGGAGATGCGACACCCTTAAATCAGCCCCAGCATTTT. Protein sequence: CASSEGDATPLNQPQHF.

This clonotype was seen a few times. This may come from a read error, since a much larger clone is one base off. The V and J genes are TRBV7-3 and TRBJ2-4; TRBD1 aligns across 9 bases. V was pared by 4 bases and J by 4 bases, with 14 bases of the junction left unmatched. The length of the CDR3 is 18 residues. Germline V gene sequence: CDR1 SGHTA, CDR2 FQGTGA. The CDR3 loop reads CASSSGHAWTGDKNIQYF. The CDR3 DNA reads TGTGCCAGCAGCTCTGGGCACGCCTGGACAGGGGATAAAAACATTCAGTACTTC.

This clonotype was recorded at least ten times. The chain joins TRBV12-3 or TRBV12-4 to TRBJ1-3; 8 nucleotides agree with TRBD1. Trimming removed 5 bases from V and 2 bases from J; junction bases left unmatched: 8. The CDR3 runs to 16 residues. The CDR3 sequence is CASSDRQGIPGNTIYF. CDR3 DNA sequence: TGTGCCAGCAGTGACCGACAGGGGATCCCTGGAAACACCATATATTTT.

For the CDR3, the DNA is TGTGCCAGCAGTAGACGATCAGGGACGTGGGGTGAAGCTTTCTTT. Its protein is CASSRRSGTWGEAFF. The V call is TRBV12-3 or TRBV12-4, the J call TRBJ1-1; tentatively, D is TRBD1 (5 bases). Trimming stripped 5 bases from V and 7 bases from J, with 20 bases between. The CDR3 is 15 residues long.

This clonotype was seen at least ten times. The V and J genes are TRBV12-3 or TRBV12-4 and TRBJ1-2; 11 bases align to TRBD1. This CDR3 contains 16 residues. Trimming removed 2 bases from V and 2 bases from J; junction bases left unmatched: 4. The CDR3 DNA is TGTGCCAGCAGTTTATGGACAGGGGGCGCGAACTATGGCTACACCTTC. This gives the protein CASSLWTGGANYGYTF.

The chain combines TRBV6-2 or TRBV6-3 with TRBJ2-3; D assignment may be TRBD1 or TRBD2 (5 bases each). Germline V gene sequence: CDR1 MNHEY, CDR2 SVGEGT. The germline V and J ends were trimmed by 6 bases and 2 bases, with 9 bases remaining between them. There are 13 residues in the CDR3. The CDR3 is CASRGVPTDTQYF. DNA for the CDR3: TGTGCCAGCAGGGGGGTTCCCACAGATACGCAGTATTTT.

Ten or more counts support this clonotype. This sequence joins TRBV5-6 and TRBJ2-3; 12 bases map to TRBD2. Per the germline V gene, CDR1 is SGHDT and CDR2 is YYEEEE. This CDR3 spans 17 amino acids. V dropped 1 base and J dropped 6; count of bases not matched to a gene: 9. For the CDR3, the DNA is TGTGCCAGCAGCTTGACGACTAGCGGGAGCTCAACGGATACGCAGTATTTT. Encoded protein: CASSLTTSGSSTDTQYF.